This entry lists 15 T cell receptor beta chains sequenced from one sample in a study of T cell responses to AZD1222 COVID-19 vaccine. Sequenced by immunoSEQ multiplex PCR; TCRdb stores in-frame clones only, minus some. The sample includes around 180,000 clones, around 90% seen only once; the top ten take around 3%. Sequencing used peripheral blood, obtained on day 0 of AZD1222 vaccination. These receptors all stem from an adult in good health.

This sequence joins TRBV2 and TRBJ1-4; D remains ambiguous. Germline CDR1 reads SNHLY; CDR2 reads FYNNEI. V was clipped by 1 base and J by 7 bases, with 13 bases between them. The CDR3 has 15 amino acids. CDR3 residues: CASSEVSAGSEKLFF. As DNA, the CDR3 is TGTGCCAGCAGTGAAGTTTCGGCGGGGTCTGAAAAACTGTTTTTT.

The V call is TRBV6-2 or TRBV6-3, the J call TRBJ2-7; 9 bases map to TRBD2. Per the germline V gene, CDR1 is MNHEY and CDR2 is SVGEGT. Germline trimming cut 1 base from V and 7 bases from J; bases unmatched to any gene: 8. The CDR3 is 15 amino acids. CDR3 DNA sequence: TGTGCCAGCAGTTACTTCCCTAGCGGGGCGGGGGAGCAGTACTTC. This encodes CASSYFPSGAGEQYF.

This clone was counted a single time. This sequence joins TRBV5-1 and TRBJ2-1, with 9 bases fitting TRBD2. This CDR3 spans 16 amino acids. With 4 bases clipped from V and 6 bases from J, the junction kept 11 bases outside the gene matches. CDR1 and CDR2 from the germline V gene are SGHRS and YFSETQ. Here the CDR3 reads CASSPLSGRGSNEQFF. CDR3 sequence (DNA): TGCGCCAGCAGCCCCCTTAGCGGGAGAGGTAGCAATGAGCAGTTCTTC.

The chain carries TRBV5-1 and TRBJ2-2; D unresolved. V dropped 2 bases and J dropped 7 bases, with 12 bases sitting between them. CDR3 length: 14 amino acids. Germline values: CDR1 SGHRS, CDR2 YFSETQ. CDR3 in DNA: TGCGCCAGCAGCTTAGGCAGCTGGGACGGGGAGCTGTTTTTT. It codes for CASSLGSWDGELFF.

V gene TRBV5-5 combines with J gene TRBJ1-1, with D possibly being TRBD1 (5 bases). Germline V gene data show CDR1 as SGHKS and CDR2 as YYEKEE (reference sequence). The germline V and J ends were trimmed by 4 bases and 5 bases, with 9 bases remaining between them. This CDR3 is 12 amino acids long. The CDR3 protein is CASSTGPTEAFF. As DNA, the CDR3 is TGTGCCAGCAGCACGGGACCGACTGAAGCTTTCTTT.

The V and J genes are TRBV3-1 (or the pseudogene TRBV3-2) and TRBJ2-7; D gene unclear. The CDR3 sequence is 12 residues long. Germline V gene lookup returns CDR1 LGHDT and CDR2 YNNKEL (reference sequence). The ends were cut back, 1 base at V and 1 base at J, with 2 bases in the middle. Here the CDR3 DNA reads TGTGCCAGCAGCCAAGGGTCCTACGAGCAGTACTTC. Translated: CASSQGSYEQYF.

V and J are TRBV27 and TRBJ2-1; 9 bases line up with TRBD2. CDR3 length: 16 residues. J was trimmed by 7 bases and V by 5 bases; bases with no gene match: 12. The germline V gene has CDR1 MNHEY and CDR2 SMNVEV (reference sequence). CDR3 amino acids: CASSQISGSLGNEQFF. In nucleotides, the CDR3 is TGTGCCAGCAGTCAAATTAGCGGGAGTTTGGGGAATGAGCAGTTCTTC.

There are a few counts of this clone. The CDR3 coding sequence is TGTGCCACCAGTGTTCAGAAGCTTAATGAAGCTTTCTTT. Amino acid sequence: CATSVQKLNEAFF. This chain connects TRBV24-1 to TRBJ1-1; D ambiguous. The germline gives CDR1 KGHDR, CDR2 SFDVKD. The CDR3 sequence is 13 residues long. With 5 bases removed from V and 7 bases from J, the gap between germline ends came to 13 bases.

In its sample, this clone was seen once. The rearrangement joins TRBV18 to TRBJ1-1; no definite D call. The CDR3 covers 15 residues. CDR1 and CDR2 (germline): KGHSH, LQKENI. The V end lost 5 bases, the J end lost 1 base, and 14 bases lay between the germline ends. The CDR3 loop is CASSRRADANTEAFF. In DNA form, the CDR3 reads TGTGCCAGCTCAAGAAGGGCTGATGCGAACACTGAAGCTTTCTTT.

The V and J genes are TRBV5-6 and TRBJ2-6; D is perhaps TRBD1 (6 bases). The germline gives CDR1 SGHDT, CDR2 YYEEEE. The CDR3 spans 14 residues. Between the trimmed V and J ends, which lost 4 bases and 2 bases, there was a span of 7 bases. The CDR3 nucleotides are TGTGCCAGCAGCACAGGGACTGGGGCCAACGTCCTGACTTTC. This encodes CASSTGTGANVLTF. The full variable domain, in which reference TRBV5-6 and TRBJ2-6 provide the parts outside the CDR3, is DAGVTQSPTHLIKTRGQQVTLRCSPKSGHDTVSWYQQALGQGPQFIFQYYEEEERQRGNFPDRFSGHQFPNYSSELNVNALLLGDSALYLCASSTGTGANVLTFGAGSRLTVL.

V usage is TRBV5-1 and J usage is TRBJ1-1; D is uncertain. The germline gives CDR1 SGHRS, CDR2 YFSETQ. The germline V and J ends were trimmed by 0 bases and 8 bases, with 11 bases remaining between them. The CDR3 has 13 residues. CDR3 sequence: CASSLAAGWEAFF. DNA for the CDR3: TGCGCCAGCAGCTTGGCCGCGGGGTGGGAAGCTTTCTTT.

The chain joins TRBV7-9 to TRBJ2-7, with no clear D. CDR1 SEHNR and CDR2 FQNEAQ come from the germline V gene (reference sequence). V was trimmed by 2 bases and J by 5 bases, leaving 10 bases between them. The length of the CDR3 is 13 residues. CDR3 region: CASSLYGVNEQYF. The CDR3 DNA is TGTGCCAGCAGCTTATATGGTGTTAACGAGCAGTACTTC.

The V call is TRBV5-1, the J call TRBJ1-1; possibly TRBD1 for D (5 bases). The CDR3 loop spans 14 amino acids. Germline V gene data show CDR1 as SGHRS and CDR2 as YFSETQ. The V end lost 0 bases, the J end lost 6 bases, and 12 bases lay between the germline ends. The CDR3, as DNA: TGCGCCAGCAGCTTGGAACCAGCGGGGGCTGAAGCTTTCTTT. This sequence encodes CASSLEPAGAEAFF.

This chain uses TRBV3-1 (or the pseudogene TRBV3-2) with TRBJ2-1; D may match TRBD1 or TRBD2 (5 bases each). V gave up 0 bases and J gave up 10 bases, with 13 bases separating them. Germline V gene data show CDR1 as LGHDT and CDR2 as YNNKEL (reference sequence). This CDR3 contains 14 residues. The CDR3 bases are TGTGCCAGCAGCCAAGAACGAAACCGGGACGAGCAGTTCTTC. It encodes CASSQERNRDEQFF.

The chain uses TRBV5-6 and TRBJ1-4, with unresolved D. Trimming pared 0 bases from V and 5 bases from J, leaving 11 bases between. Germline CDR1 and CDR2: SGHDT and YYEEEE. This CDR3 region has 15 residues. CDR3 amino acids: CASSLVGSQNEKLFF. CDR3 nucleotide sequence: TGTGCCAGCAGCTTGGTCGGCTCTCAAAATGAAAAACTGTTTTTT.